A single sample is the source of the 19 T cell receptor beta chains below, sequenced in a study of cytomegalovirus exposure and HLA in healthy donors. Sequencing was performed with immunoSEQ multiplex PCR; in TCRdb, only in-frame clones are kept and a portion is missing. The data contain about 130,000 clones, 89% of them singletons. Input material: PBMCs. The receptors stem from a woman aged 18 to 35 in good health and CMV-seronegative.

The DNA of the CDR3 is TGTGCCAGCAGACAATCAGGGACAGGACCCTACGAGCAGTACTTC. Protein product: CASRQSGTGPYEQYF. The chain employs TRBV14 and TRBJ2-7; TRBD1 agrees at 8 bases. Germline values: CDR1 SGHDN, CDR2 FVKESK. The CDR3 is 15 residues long. The J segment lost 2 bases and the V segment lost 6 bases, leaving 9 bases of the junction unmatched.

In its sample, this clone was seen a few times. This rearrangement joins TRBV6-6 to TRBJ1-1, with 8 nucleotides matching TRBD1. Losses at the gene ends were 3 bases for V and 5 bases for J; bases not matched to a gene: 5. The CDR3 covers 14 residues. Germline CDR1 MNHNY, CDR2 SVGAGI (reference sequence). The CDR3 DNA reads as TGTGCCAGCAGTTATGACAGGGGAAGGACTGAAGCTTTCTTT. Its translation: CASSYDRGRTEAFF.

This chain uses TRBV15 with TRBJ2-2, with 8 positions matching TRBD1. The CDR3 covers 15 residues. Unmatched junction bases numbered 9, after V lost 5 bases and J lost 7 bases. Per the germline V gene, CDR1 is LNHNV and CDR2 is YYDKDF (reference sequence). Written as DNA, the CDR3 is TGTGCCACCAGCGGAGCAGGACAGGGAGGCGGGGAGCTGTTTTTT. Protein product: CATSGAGQGGGELFF.

This chain connects TRBV13 to TRBJ2-7, with D perhaps matching TRBD1 (5 bases). Looked up from germline, CDR1 is PRHDT and CDR2 is FYEKMQ (reference sequence). Trimming cost V 4 bases and J 3 bases, with 10 bases left between them. This CDR3 comprises 13 residues. DNA for the CDR3: TGTGCCAGCAGCTCCGGCAGGGTCTACGAGCAGTACTTC. Protein sequence: CASSSGRVYEQYF.

The chain joins TRBV14 to TRBJ2-7; 8 bases agree with TRBD1. Per germline, CDR1 SGHDN and CDR2 FVKESK. This CDR3 has 16 amino acids. With V trimmed by 4 bases and J by 1 base, 9 bases remained unmatched. The CDR3 DNA follows: TGTGCCAGCAGCCTCCAGGACAGGGAGAATTCCTACGAGCAGTACTTC. Protein product: CASSLQDRENSYEQYF. Full variable domain (rest looked up from reference TRBV14 and TRBJ2-7): EAGVTQFPSHSVIEKGQTVTLRCDPISGHDNLYWYRRVMGKEIKFLLHFVKESKQDESGMPNNRFLAERTGGTYSTLKVQPAELEDSGVYFCASSLQDRENSYEQYFGPGTRLTVT.

V and J are TRBV11-2 and TRBJ2-7, with 10 bases fitting TRBD2. The CDR3 has 15 amino acids. Trimming cost V 3 bases and J 6 bases; bases outside gene matches: 8. Per germline, CDR1 SGHAT and CDR2 FQNNGV. Here the CDR3 DNA reads TGTGCCAGCAGCTTGAGACTAGCGGGTCAAACCGAGCAGTACTTC. Its protein is CASSLRLAGQTEQYF.

This sequence joins TRBV7-9 and TRBJ2-7; 9 positions match TRBD1. V was clipped by 2 bases and J by 3 bases; unmatched bases: 5. The CDR3 covers 15 residues. CDR1 and CDR2 from the germline V gene are SEHNR and FQNEAQ (reference sequence). Written as DNA, the CDR3 is TGTGCCAGCAGCTTATCCGGGGACAGGGACTACGAGCAGTACTTC. Protein sequence: CASSLSGDRDYEQYF. Combining the CDR3 with reference TRBV7-9 and TRBJ2-7 gives the whole variable domain DTGVSQNPRHKITKRGQNVTFRCDPISEHNRLYWYRQTLGQGPEFLTYFQNEAQLEKSRLLSDRFSAERPKGSFSTLEIQRTEQGDSAMYLCASSLSGDRDYEQYFGPGTRLTVT.

The V gene is TRBV27, the J gene TRBJ2-7; possibly TRBD1 for D (5 bases). Per germline, CDR1 MNHEY and CDR2 SMNVEV (reference sequence). The CDR3 extends over 14 amino acids. V gave up 4 bases and J gave up 4 bases, with 14 bases separating them. The CDR3, as DNA: TGTGCCAGCAGTTCCTTCAGGGTGGGGTACGAGCAGTACTTC. This codes for CASSSFRVGYEQYF.

As for this clone: A read error may produce the germline difference seen at one junction end. Additional DNA sequences in this sample encode the identical CDR3. J is TRBJ2-5 and V is TRBV30; 10 nucleotides match TRBD1. Germline values: CDR1 GTSNPN, CDR2 SVGIG (reference sequence). The CDR3 covers 15 residues. CDR3 sequence reads: CAWSPGQGGFETQYF. CDR3 DNA sequence: TGCGCCTGGAGTCCAGGACAGGGGGGTTTCGAGACCCAGTACTTC.

The chain joins TRBV30 to TRBJ1-1, with 7 bases lining up with TRBD1. The CDR3 has 13 amino acids. The germline CDR1 and CDR2 sequences are GTSNPN and SVGIG (reference sequence). J was trimmed by 5 bases and V by 4 bases; bases with no gene match: 7. This CDR3 reads CAWKEGAGTEAFF. The CDR3 DNA reads as TGTGCCTGGAAAGAGGGGGCGGGTACTGAAGCTTTCTTT.

The chain couples TRBV5-1 to TRBJ2-5; D gene uncertain. Per germline, CDR1 SGHRS and CDR2 YFSETQ. V was pared by 5 bases and J by 1 base, with 9 bases between. The CDR3 is 13 residues long. CDR3 loop: CASRFRIQETQYF. CDR3 DNA sequence: TGCGCCAGCAGGTTCAGGATCCAAGAGACCCAGTACTTC.

This clone was counted a few times. This chain connects TRBV4-1 to TRBJ2-2, with 9 bases that match TRBD1. Germline assignment: CDR1 MGHRA and CDR2 YSYEKL. The CDR3 extends over 15 amino acids. Losses at the gene ends were 5 bases for V and 3 bases for J; bases not matched to a gene: 4. The CDR3 region is CASSERTGDTGELFF. In nucleotides, the CDR3 is TGCGCCAGCAGCGAACGGACAGGGGACACCGGGGAGCTGTTTTTT.

This clone appeared a single time. V and J are TRBV4-1 and TRBJ2-5; D perhaps matches TRBD2 (5 bases). CDR1 MGHRA and CDR2 YSYEKL come from the germline V gene. The CDR3 is 16 amino acids. The V end was cut by 3 bases, the J end by 1 base, with 15 bases between. The CDR3 reads CASSHTMLGVQETQYF. CDR3 nucleotide sequence: TGCGCCAGCAGCCACACAATGCTGGGAGTCCAAGAGACCCAGTACTTC.

The gene calls are TRBV29-1 and TRBJ2-1; a weak D match, TRBD2 (5 bases). Germline V gives CDR1 SQVTM, CDR2 ANQGSEA. V was shortened by 3 bases and J by 6 bases, with 15 bases between the two germline ends. The CDR3 has 14 residues. CDR3 region: CSVEWWEKFNEQFF. The DNA of the CDR3 is TGCAGCGTTGAGTGGTGGGAGAAGTTCAATGAGCAGTTCTTC.

The chain links TRBV5-1 to TRBJ1-2, with D perhaps TRBD1 (5 bases). The CDR3 loop spans 16 amino acids. Trimming removed 1 base from V and 4 bases from J, with 17 bases in between. In germline, CDR1 is SGHRS, CDR2 YFSETQ. CDR3 in amino acids: CASSLKGPGDGYGYTF. The CDR3 DNA reads as TGCGCCAGCAGCTTGAAAGGTCCGGGGGATGGCTATGGCTACACCTTC.

This chain joins TRBV6-4 and TRBJ2-3; the match to TRBD2 covers 9 bases. The length of the CDR3 is 15 residues. Trimming at V came to 4 bases and at J to 1 base, leaving 3 bases not matched to a gene. The germline gives CDR1 MRHNA, CDR2 SNTAGT. The CDR3 loop is CASSGSSGGTDTQYF. The CDR3 coding sequence is TGTGCCAGCAGTGGTTCTAGCGGGGGCACAGATACGCAGTATTTT.

The chain is built from TRBV5-1 and TRBJ2-3; 13 positions match TRBD2. Germline V CDR1 and CDR2: SGHRS, YFSETQ. The CDR3 spans 16 residues. Losses at the gene ends were 4 bases for V and 5 bases for J; bases not matched to a gene: 7. The CDR3 is CASSPGLAGARDTQYF. Written as DNA, the CDR3 is TGCGCCAGCAGCCCTGGACTAGCGGGAGCCAGAGATACGCAGTATTTT.

In this sample, this clone turned up once. V gene TRBV5-1 combines with J gene TRBJ2-5; TRBD1 might be the D (5 bases). Germline CDR1 reads SGHRS; CDR2 reads YFSETQ. The CDR3 has 12 amino acids. V was pared by 9 bases and J by 5 bases, with 14 bases between. The CDR3 sequence: CATGADLETQYF. The CDR3, as DNA: TGCGCCACTGGGGCAGATTTGGAGACCCAGTACTTC.

The chain combines TRBV6-6 with TRBJ1-1, with D possibly matching TRBD1 (6 bases). The CDR3 covers 13 residues. Germline-derived CDR1 and CDR2 are MNHNY and SVGAGI (reference sequence). With 10 bases removed from V and 0 bases from J, the gap between germline ends came to 12 bases. The CDR3 region has the DNA TGTGCCAACCCCGGACAGATGAACACTGAAGCTTTCTTT. Its translation: CANPGQMNTEAFF.